The clone carrying this T cell receptor (beta chain) came up many times. Its specificity is unknown. TCRdb recomputed calls from the RT-PCR reads with MiXCR, one row per CDR3 protein. The sample shows roughly 700,000 distinct CDR3 sequences, about 15% of them seen only once. The source of the sample is a study of response to subunit inactivated influenza vaccine. V shed 8 bases, J shed 5 bases, and the junction held 10 bases outside the gene matches. The V gene's germline CDR1 is KGHSH and CDR2 LQKENI. The CDR3 runs to 14 residues. General study findings and limits: T cells newly recruited by each seasonal influenza vaccination are few, the authors suggested.

The input for sequencing was PBMCs from blood, taken 14 days before vaccination. The rearrangement uses TRBV18 and TRBJ1-1, with TRBD1 matching 8 bases. The sequence was obtained from a man aged 50-59 years who received an inactivated influenza vaccine. In DNA form, the CDR3 reads TGTGCCAGCAGCCCTGGACAGGGAGGGACTGAAGCTTTCTTT. This gives the protein CASSPGQGGTEAFF.